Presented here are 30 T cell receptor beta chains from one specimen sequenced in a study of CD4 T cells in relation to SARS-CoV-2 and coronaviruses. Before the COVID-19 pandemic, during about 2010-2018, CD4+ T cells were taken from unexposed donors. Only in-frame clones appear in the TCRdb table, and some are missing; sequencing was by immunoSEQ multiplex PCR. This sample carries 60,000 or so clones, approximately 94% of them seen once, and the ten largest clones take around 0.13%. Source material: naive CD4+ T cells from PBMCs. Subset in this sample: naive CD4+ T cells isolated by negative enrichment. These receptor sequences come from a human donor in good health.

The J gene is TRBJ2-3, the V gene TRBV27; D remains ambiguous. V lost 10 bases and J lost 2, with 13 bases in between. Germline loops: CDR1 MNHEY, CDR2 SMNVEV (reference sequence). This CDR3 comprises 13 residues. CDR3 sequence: CATSPPDTDTQYF. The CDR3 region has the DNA TGTGCCACCTCTCCCCCGGACACAGATACGCAGTATTTT.

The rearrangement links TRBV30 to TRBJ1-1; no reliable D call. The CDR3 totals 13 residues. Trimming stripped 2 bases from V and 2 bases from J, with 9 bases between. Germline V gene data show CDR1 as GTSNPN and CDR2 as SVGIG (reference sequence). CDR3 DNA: TGTGCCTGGAGTTTACCGGGTAACACTGAAGCTTTCTTT. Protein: CAWSLPGNTEAFF.

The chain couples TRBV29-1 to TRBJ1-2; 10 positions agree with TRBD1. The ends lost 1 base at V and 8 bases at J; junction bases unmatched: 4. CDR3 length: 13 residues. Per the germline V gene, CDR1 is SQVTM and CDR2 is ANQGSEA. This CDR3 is CSVEGQGAGGYTF. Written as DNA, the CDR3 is TGCAGCGTTGAAGGACAGGGGGCGGGCGGCTACACCTTC.

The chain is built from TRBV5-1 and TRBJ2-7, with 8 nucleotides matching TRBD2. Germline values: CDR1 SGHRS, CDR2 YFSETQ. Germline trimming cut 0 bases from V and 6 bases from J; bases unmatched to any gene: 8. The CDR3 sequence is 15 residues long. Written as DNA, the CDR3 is TGCGCCAGCAGCTTGGCACCGGGACTAGAGTTCGAGCAGTACTTC. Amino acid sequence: CASSLAPGLEFEQYF.

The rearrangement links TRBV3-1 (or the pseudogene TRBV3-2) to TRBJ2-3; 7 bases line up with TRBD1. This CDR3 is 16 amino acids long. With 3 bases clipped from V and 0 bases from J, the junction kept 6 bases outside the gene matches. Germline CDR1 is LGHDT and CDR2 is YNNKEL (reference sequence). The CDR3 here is CASSQRQGSSTDTQYF. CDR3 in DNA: TGTGCCAGCAGCCAGAGACAGGGATCTAGCACAGATACGCAGTATTTT.

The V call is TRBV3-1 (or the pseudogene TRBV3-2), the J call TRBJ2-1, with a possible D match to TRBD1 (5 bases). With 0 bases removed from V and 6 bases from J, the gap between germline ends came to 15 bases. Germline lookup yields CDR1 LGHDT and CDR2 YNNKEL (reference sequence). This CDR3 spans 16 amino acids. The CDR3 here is CASSQEGSAGINEQFF. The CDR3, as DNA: TGTGCCAGCAGCCAAGAGGGGTCGGCAGGGATCAATGAGCAGTTCTTC.

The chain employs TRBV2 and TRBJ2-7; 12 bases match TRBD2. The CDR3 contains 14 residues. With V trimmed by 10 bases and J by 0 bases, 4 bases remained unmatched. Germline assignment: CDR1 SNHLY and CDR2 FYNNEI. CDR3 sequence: CAILLAGGSYEQYF. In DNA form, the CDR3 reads TGTGCCATACTACTAGCGGGAGGCTCCTACGAGCAGTACTTC. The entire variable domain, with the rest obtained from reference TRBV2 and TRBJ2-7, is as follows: EPEVTQTPSHQVTQMGQEVILRCVPISNHLYFYWYRQILGQKVEFLVSFYNNEISEKSEIFDDQFSVERPDGSNFTLKIRSTKLEDSAMYFCAILLAGGSYEQYFGPGTRLTVT.

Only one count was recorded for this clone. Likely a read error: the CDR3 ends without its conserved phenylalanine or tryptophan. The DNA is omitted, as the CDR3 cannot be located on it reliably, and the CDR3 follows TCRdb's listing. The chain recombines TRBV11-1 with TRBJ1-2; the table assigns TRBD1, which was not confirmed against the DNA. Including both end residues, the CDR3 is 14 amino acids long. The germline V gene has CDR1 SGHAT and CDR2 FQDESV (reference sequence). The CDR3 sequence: CASSFDSWWTGVPL.

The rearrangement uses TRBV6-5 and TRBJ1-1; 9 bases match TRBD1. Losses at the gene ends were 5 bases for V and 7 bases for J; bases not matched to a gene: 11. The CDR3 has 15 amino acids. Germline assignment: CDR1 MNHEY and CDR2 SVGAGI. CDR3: CASSQPNRGRIEAFF. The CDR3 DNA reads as TGTGCCAGCAGTCAACCTAACAGGGGGCGAATTGAAGCTTTCTTT.

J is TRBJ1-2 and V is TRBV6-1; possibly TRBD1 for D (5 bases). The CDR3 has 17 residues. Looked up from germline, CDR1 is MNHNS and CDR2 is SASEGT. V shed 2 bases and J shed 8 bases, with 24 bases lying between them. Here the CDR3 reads CASSEIGGGAGKKGYTF. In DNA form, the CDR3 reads TGTGCCAGCAGTGAAATCGGGGGTGGGGCAGGGAAGAAGGGCTACACCTTC.

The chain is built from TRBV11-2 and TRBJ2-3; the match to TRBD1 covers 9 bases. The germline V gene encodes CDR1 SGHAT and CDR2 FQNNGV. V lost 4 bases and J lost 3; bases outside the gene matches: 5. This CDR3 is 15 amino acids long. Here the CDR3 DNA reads TGTGCCAGCAGCTGGGGACAGGGACGGACAGATACGCAGTATTTT. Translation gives CASSWGQGRTDTQYF.

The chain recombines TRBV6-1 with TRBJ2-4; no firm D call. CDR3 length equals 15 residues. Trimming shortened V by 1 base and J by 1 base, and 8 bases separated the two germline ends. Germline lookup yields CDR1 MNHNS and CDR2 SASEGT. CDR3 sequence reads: CASSEGPSAKNIQYF. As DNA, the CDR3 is TGTGCCAGCAGTGAAGGGCCCAGTGCCAAAAACATTCAGTACTTC.

Here the CDR3 reads CASSQATGHPQYF. CDR3 bases: TGTGCCAGCAGCCAAGCGACAGGCCATCCGCAGTATTTT. The chain combines TRBV27 with TRBJ2-3; D is possibly TRBD1 (6 bases). The CDR3 has 13 residues. Trimming pared 6 bases from V and 10 bases from J, leaving 17 bases between. Germline CDR1 and CDR2: MNHEY and SMNVEV (reference sequence).

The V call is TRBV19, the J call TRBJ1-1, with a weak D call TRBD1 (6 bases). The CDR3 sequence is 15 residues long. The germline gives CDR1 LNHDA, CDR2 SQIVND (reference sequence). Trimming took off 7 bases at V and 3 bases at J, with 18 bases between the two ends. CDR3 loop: CASTKFSGADTEAFF. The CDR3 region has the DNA TGTGCCAGTACAAAATTTTCAGGGGCGGACACTGAAGCTTTCTTT.

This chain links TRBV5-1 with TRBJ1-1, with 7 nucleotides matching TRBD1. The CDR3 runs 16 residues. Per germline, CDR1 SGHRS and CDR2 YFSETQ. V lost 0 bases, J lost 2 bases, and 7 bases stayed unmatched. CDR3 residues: CASSLGAGTVNTEAFF. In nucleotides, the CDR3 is TGCGCCAGCAGCTTGGGGGCCGGGACAGTTAACACTGAAGCTTTCTTT.

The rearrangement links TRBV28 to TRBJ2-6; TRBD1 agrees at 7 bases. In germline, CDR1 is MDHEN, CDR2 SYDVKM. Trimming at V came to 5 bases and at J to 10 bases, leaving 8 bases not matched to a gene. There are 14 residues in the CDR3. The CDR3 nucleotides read TGTGCCAGCAGTGCCGGGACAGTGGGGAACGTCCTGACTTTC. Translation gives CASSAGTVGNVLTF.

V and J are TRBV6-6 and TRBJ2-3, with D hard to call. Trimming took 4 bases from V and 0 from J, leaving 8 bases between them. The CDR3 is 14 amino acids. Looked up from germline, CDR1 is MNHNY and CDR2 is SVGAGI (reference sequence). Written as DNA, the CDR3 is TGTGCCAGCAGTTTCAGCGATAGCACAGATACGCAGTATTTT. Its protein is CASSFSDSTDTQYF.

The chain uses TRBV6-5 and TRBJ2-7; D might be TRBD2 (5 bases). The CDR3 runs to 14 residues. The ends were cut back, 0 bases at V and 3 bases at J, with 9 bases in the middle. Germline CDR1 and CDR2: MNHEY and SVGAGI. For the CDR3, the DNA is TGTGCCAGCAGTTACTCGAGCGAGGGCTACGAGCAGTACTTC. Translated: CASSYSSEGYEQYF.

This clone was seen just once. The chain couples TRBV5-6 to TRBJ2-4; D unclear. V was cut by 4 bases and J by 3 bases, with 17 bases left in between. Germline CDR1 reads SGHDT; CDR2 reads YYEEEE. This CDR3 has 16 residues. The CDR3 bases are TGTGCCAGCAGCCTCCAGAGCCTACGGATCAAAAACATTCAGTACTTC. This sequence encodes CASSLQSLRIKNIQYF.

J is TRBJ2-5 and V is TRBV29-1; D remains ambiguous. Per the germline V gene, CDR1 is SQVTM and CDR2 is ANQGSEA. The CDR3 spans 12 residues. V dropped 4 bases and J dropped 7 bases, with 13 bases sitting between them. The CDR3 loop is CSVGAASGTQYF. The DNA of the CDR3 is TGCAGCGTTGGGGCAGCCTCTGGGACCCAGTACTTC.

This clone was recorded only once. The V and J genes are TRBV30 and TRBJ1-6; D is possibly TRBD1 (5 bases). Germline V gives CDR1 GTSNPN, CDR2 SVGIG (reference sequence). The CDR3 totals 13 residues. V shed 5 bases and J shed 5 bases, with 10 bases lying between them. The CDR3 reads CAWGLGDNSPLHF. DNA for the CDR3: TGTGCCTGGGGACTGGGGGATAATTCACCCCTCCACTTT.

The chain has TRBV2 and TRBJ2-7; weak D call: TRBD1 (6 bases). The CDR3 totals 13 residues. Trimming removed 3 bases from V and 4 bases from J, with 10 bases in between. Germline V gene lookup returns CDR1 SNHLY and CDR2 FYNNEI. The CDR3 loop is CASSDLGGYEQYF. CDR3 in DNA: TGTGCCAGCAGTGATCTAGGGGGATACGAGCAGTACTTC.

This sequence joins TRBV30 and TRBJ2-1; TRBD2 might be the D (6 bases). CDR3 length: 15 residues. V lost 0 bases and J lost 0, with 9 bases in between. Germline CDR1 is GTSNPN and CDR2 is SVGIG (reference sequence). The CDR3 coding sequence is TGTGCCTGGAGTGTGTTCGGGAGCTCCTACAATGAGCAGTTCTTC. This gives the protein CAWSVFGSSYNEQFF.

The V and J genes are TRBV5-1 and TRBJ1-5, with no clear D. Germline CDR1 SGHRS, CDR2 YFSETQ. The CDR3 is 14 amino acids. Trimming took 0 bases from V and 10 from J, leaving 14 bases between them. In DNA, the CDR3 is TGCGCCAGCAGCTTGGAGGGTGGAAACGGCCCCCAGCATTTT. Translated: CASSLEGGNGPQHF. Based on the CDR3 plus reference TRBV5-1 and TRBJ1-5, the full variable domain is KAGVTQTPRYLIKTRGQQVTLSCSPISGHRSVSWYQQTPGQGLQFLFEYFSETQRNKGNFPGRFSGRQFSNSRSEMNVSTLELGDSALYLCASSLEGGNGPQHFGDGTRLSIL.

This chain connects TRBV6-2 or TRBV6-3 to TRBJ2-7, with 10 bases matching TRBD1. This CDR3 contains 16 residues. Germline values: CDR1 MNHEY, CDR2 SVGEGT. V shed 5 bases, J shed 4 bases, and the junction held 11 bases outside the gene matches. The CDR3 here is CASSGGDRGTLYEQYF. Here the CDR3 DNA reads TGTGCCAGCAGTGGGGGGGACAGGGGAACTTTGTACGAGCAGTACTTC.

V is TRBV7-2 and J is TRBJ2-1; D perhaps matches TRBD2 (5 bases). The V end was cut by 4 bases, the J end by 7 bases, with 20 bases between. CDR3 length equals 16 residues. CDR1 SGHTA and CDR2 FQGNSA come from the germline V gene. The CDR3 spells CASSSSGVETRNEQFF. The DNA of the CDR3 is TGTGCCAGCAGCTCCTCCGGGGTTGAGACTCGGAATGAGCAGTTCTTC.

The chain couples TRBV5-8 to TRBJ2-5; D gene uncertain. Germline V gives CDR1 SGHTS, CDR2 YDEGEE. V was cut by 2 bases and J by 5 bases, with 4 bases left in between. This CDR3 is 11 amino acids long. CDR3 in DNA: TGTGCCAGCAGCTTCGGTGAGACCCAGTACTTC. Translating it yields CASSFGETQYF.

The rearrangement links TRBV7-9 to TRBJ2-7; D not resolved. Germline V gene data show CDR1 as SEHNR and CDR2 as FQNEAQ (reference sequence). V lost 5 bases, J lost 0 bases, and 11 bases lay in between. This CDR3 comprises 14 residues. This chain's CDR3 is CASSPPSGSYEQYF. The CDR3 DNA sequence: TGTGCCAGCAGCCCCCCGTCAGGCTCCTACGAGCAGTACTTC.

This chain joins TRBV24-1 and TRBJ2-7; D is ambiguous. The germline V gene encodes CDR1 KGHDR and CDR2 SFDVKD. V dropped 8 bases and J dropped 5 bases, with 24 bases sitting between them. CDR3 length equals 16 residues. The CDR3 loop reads CATKPTTQRRWDEQYF. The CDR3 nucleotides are TGTGCCACCAAACCGACGACTCAAAGGCGGTGGGACGAGCAGTACTTC.

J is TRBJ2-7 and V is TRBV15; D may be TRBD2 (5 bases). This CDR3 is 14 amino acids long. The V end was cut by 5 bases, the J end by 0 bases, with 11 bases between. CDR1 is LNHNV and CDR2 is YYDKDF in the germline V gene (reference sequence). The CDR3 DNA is TGTGCCACCAGCGTCGAGGCGGGCTCCTACGAGCAGTACTTC. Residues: CATSVEAGSYEQYF.